The 20 T cell receptor beta chains in this list originate from one sample, sequenced in a study of T cells in tumors after PD-1 blockade. TCRdb's copy holds only in-frame clones and misses some; the assay was immunoSEQ multiplex PCR. The table includes 15,000 to 20,000 clones, about 85% detected once. Sequences were derived from PBMCs, sampled after anti-PD-1 therapy. The receptors shown here come from a human donor with advanced basal cell or squamous cell carcinoma (not recorded which).

V gene TRBV5-6 combines with J gene TRBJ1-6, with D uncertain. Looked up from germline, CDR1 is SGHDT and CDR2 is YYEEEE. This CDR3 spans 15 amino acids. V was cut by 3 bases and J by 0 bases, with 7 bases left in between. CDR3 in DNA: TGTGCCAGCAGCTCCCAGAGCTCCTATAATTCACCCCTCCACTTT. Amino acids: CASSSQSSYNSPLHF.

The chain employs TRBV3-1 (or the pseudogene TRBV3-2) and TRBJ2-2, with 10 bases identical to TRBD2. There are 18 residues in the CDR3. Germline CDR1 and CDR2: LGHDT and YNNKEL (reference sequence). J gave up 8 bases and V 0 bases, and 12 bases lay outside the gene matches. CDR3 DNA: TGTGCCAGCAGCCAAGAAAAGCGGGGGGGCCATTCTTTTGGGGAGCTGTTTTTT. This translates into CASSQEKRGGHSFGELFF.

The chain joins TRBV23-1 to TRBJ2-5; 8 bases fit TRBD1. TRBV23-1 qualifies as an ORF whose function is uncertain. The V and J ends lost 4 bases and 5 bases, in that order; junction bases with no gene match: 18. There are 18 residues in the CDR3. CDR3 sequence reads: CASSPQDREKCRRETQYF. In nucleotides, the CDR3 is TGCGCCAGCAGTCCCCAGGACAGGGAGAAGTGTAGGAGGGAGACCCAGTACTTC.

J is TRBJ1-6 and V is TRBV5-1, with no clear D. With 1 base removed from V and 6 bases from J, the gap between germline ends came to 14 bases. CDR3 length equals 16 residues. The V gene's germline CDR1 is SGHRS and CDR2 YFSETQ. The CDR3 bases are TGCGCCAGCAGCTTGAGTTCCGGACTGATTAATTCACCCCTCCACTTT. Translating it yields CASSLSSGLINSPLHF.

The V and J genes are TRBV5-1 and TRBJ2-1; 10 positions agree with TRBD2. Looked up from germline, CDR1 is SGHRS and CDR2 is YFSETQ. The V and J ends lost 1 base and 9 bases, in that order; junction bases with no gene match: 7. There are 15 residues in the CDR3. CDR3 residues: CASSLSLAGVVEQFF. CDR3 in DNA: TGCGCCAGCAGCTTGTCCCTAGCGGGAGTGGTTGAGCAGTTCTTC.

V usage is TRBV7-6 and J usage is TRBJ2-1, with 8 nucleotides matching TRBD2. The length of the CDR3 is 14 residues. The germline V gene has CDR1 SGHVS and CDR2 FNYEAQ. V trimming: 2 bases; J trimming: 13 bases; junction bases outside the gene matches: 10. The CDR3 coding sequence is TGTGCCAGCAGCTTATTCTCGGGACTAGGAGGTCAGTTCTTC. This encodes CASSLFSGLGGQFF.

The chain has TRBV4-1 and TRBJ2-7; D gene ambiguous. Germline lookup yields CDR1 MGHRA and CDR2 YSYEKL. V shed 0 bases and J shed 5 bases, with 8 bases lying between them. The CDR3 totals 13 residues. CDR3 DNA: TGCGCCAGCAGCCAAGAAAGTTGGAACGAGCAGTACTTC. It codes for CASSQESWNEQYF.

This chain links TRBV28 with TRBJ1-3, with D possibly being TRBD1 (5 bases). The CDR3 has 15 amino acids. V was clipped by 6 bases and J by 6 bases, with 18 bases between them. CDR1 MDHEN and CDR2 SYDVKM come from the germline V gene. The CDR3 sequence: CASRLGGISSNTIYF. CDR3 coding DNA: TGTGCCAGCAGACTTGGGGGGATTTCTTCAAACACCATATATTTT.

This chain links TRBV6-1 with TRBJ1-1; no clear D. The length of the CDR3 is 12 residues. Looked up from germline, CDR1 is MNHNS and CDR2 is SASEGT. V was pared by 6 bases and J by 3 bases, with 8 bases between. The CDR3 loop reads CASRRPDTEAFF. The CDR3 region has the DNA TGTGCCAGCAGGCGCCCGGACACTGAAGCTTTCTTT.

This clone showed up just once. The chain couples TRBV5-1 to TRBJ2-1, with a tentative D call TRBD2 (6 bases). Germline CDR1 is SGHRS and CDR2 is YFSETQ. V shed 2 bases and J shed 8 bases, with 14 bases lying between them. The CDR3 is 14 residues long. CDR3: CASSFGEVYDEQFF. The CDR3 DNA is TGCGCCAGCAGCTTCGGGGAGGTGTACGATGAGCAGTTCTTC.

The chain joins TRBV6-5 to TRBJ2-7; TRBD1 agrees at 7 bases. CDR3 length: 14 residues. CDR1 is MNHEY, CDR2 SVGAGI, per germline. V dropped 5 bases and J dropped 1; count of bases not matched to a gene: 5. CDR3: CASSTRDSSYEQYF. The CDR3 nucleotides read TGTGCCAGCAGTACCCGGGACAGTTCCTACGAGCAGTACTTC.

The rearrangement links TRBV5-1 to TRBJ1-1; D may be TRBD1 (6 bases). Germline CDR1 reads SGHRS; CDR2 reads YFSETQ. The CDR3 loop spans 14 amino acids. V lost 0 bases to trimming and J lost 3 bases, with 9 bases between them. The CDR3 protein is CASSLGGGYTEAFF. Written as DNA, the CDR3 is TGCGCCAGCAGCTTGGGCGGGGGCTACACTGAAGCTTTCTTT.

The chain recombines TRBV3-1 (or the pseudogene TRBV3-2) with TRBJ1-4; no reliable D call. There are 14 residues in the CDR3. Per the germline V gene, CDR1 is LGHDT and CDR2 is YNNKEL (reference sequence). V was cut by 0 bases and J by 8 bases, with 10 bases left in between. CDR3 sequence reads: CASSQDGLGEKLFF. CDR3 sequence (DNA): TGTGCCAGCAGCCAAGATGGGTTAGGCGAAAAACTGTTTTTT.

This clone turned up a few times. J is TRBJ1-2 and V is TRBV14; 10 nucleotides line up with TRBD1. This CDR3 has 15 amino acids. Germline V gene lookup returns CDR1 SGHDN and CDR2 FVKESK. Trimming at V came to 1 base and at J to 6 bases, leaving 5 bases not matched to a gene. CDR3 nucleotides: TGTGCCAGCAGCCAAGTAAGGACAGGGGGGAATGGCTACACCTTC. Its translation is CASSQVRTGGNGYTF.

This clone was observed once. The chain combines TRBV6-5 with TRBJ1-2, with 9 bases that match TRBD1. Germline-derived CDR1 and CDR2 are MNHEY and SVGAGI. The CDR3 covers 14 residues. Trimming cost V 8 bases and J 4 bases; bases outside gene matches: 8. The CDR3 nucleotides are TGTGCCAGCCGCGACAGGGGGTATGGCTATGGCTACACCTTC. It codes for CASRDRGYGYGYTF.

The chain employs TRBV2 and TRBJ1-4; unclear D gene. Per germline, CDR1 SNHLY and CDR2 FYNNEI. V was shortened by 4 bases and J by 8 bases, with 14 bases between the two germline ends. The CDR3 is made up of 14 amino acids. The CDR3 spells CASSGGGSGEKLFF. The CDR3 nucleotides are TGTGCCAGCAGTGGAGGAGGGTCCGGAGAAAAACTGTTTTTT.

By proportion, this clone is medium-sized (0.01 to 0.1%). This chain joins TRBV7-6 and TRBJ2-7; TRBD2 aligns across 8 bases. The CDR3 is 15 amino acids. Germline assignment: CDR1 SGHVS and CDR2 FNYEAQ. Losses at the gene ends were 2 bases for V and 3 bases for J; bases not matched to a gene: 6. The CDR3 bases are TGTGCCAGCAGCTTACGAGCGGGGGCCCACTACGAGCAGTACTTC. This encodes CASSLRAGAHYEQYF.

This clone was detected once. V and J are TRBV29-1 and TRBJ2-7, with D hard to call. Trimming left V 0 bases short and J 0 bases short, with 6 bases between. The CDR3 has 13 residues. Germline loops: CDR1 SQVTM, CDR2 ANQGSEA. CDR3 sequence reads: CSVEDIGSYEQYF. CDR3 nucleotides: TGCAGCGTTGAAGACATAGGCTCCTACGAGCAGTACTTC.

The DNA for the CDR3 is TGTGCCAGCAGCACCCGCGAGGGGGCTGAGACCCAGTACTTC. It is translated as CASSTREGAETQYF. The rearrangement uses TRBV7-6 and TRBJ2-5; TRBD1 matches at 7 bases. The trim removed 5 bases at V and 5 bases at J, leaving 8 bases unmatched. Germline values: CDR1 SGHVS, CDR2 FNYEAQ. The CDR3 totals 14 residues.

This rearrangement joins TRBV4-1 to TRBJ1-1; D gene ambiguous. Per germline, CDR1 MGHRA and CDR2 YSYEKL. The V end lost 3 bases, the J end lost 1 base, and 12 bases lay between the germline ends. This CDR3 has 15 residues. The CDR3 sequence is CASSHARSGNTEAFF. The CDR3 DNA follows: TGCGCCAGCAGCCACGCACGTTCAGGGAACACTGAAGCTTTCTTT.